The rows below give T cell receptor beta chains drawn from one sample of a study of cytomegalovirus exposure and HLA in healthy donors. The assay was immunoSEQ multiplex PCR, and TCRdb's table has in-frame clones only and misses some. The table includes fewer than 250,000 clones, roughly 82% detected once. Material for sequencing was PBMCs. These receptors originate from a man in his forties in good health and CMV-seropositive. The CDR3 runs from the conserved cysteine through the conserved F or W. Each record gives: D gene, V gene, J gene, clone size, CDR3 DNA, CDR3 protein. D genes are given only for firm matches. Clone size is given for some rows only: seen once, a few or many times, or a class if the clone is expanded.

NA,TRBV6-1,TRBJ2-1,NA,TGTGCCAGCCATAAGGAGGGGGCATCCTACAATGAGCAGTTCTTC,CASHKEGASYNEQFF
TRBD1,TRBV6-5,TRBJ1-5,few,TGTGCCAGCAGTTACGACAGGGGGAATCAGCCCCAGCATTTT,CASSYDRGNQPQHF
NA,TRBV29-1,TRBJ2-1,once,TGCAGCGTGCGGGGCCAAGGGGATGGGCAGTTCTTC,CSVRGQGDGQFF
NA,TRBV18,TRBJ2-5,once,TGTGCCAGCTCAACGATAAGCGACCAAGAGACCCAGTACTTC,CASSTISDQETQYF
TRBD2,TRBV7-9,TRBJ2-1,NA,TGTGCCAGCAGCCTAGAGACTAGCGGGATAGGTGAGCAGTTCTTC,CASSLETSGIGEQFF
TRBD1,TRBV5-4,TRBJ2-1,NA,TGTGCCAGCAGCTTCGGGACAGGGCTGTCGGGAGAGCAGTTCTTC,CASSFGTGLSGEQFF
NA,TRBV5-1,TRBJ2-3,NA,TGCGCCAGCAGCTTGGTACCAGGGCCCACAGATGCGCAGTATTTT,CASSLVPGPTDAQYF
TRBD1,TRBV5-6,TRBJ1-1,NA,TGTGCCAGCAGCTATCAGGGACAGGGGGCCACTGAAGCTTTCTTT,CASSYQGQGATEAFF
NA,TRBV6-1,TRBJ2-5,few,TGTGCCGCAGGTGACCGACAAGAGACCCAGTACTTC,CAAGDRQETQYF
TRBD2,TRBV4-1,TRBJ2-1,NA,TGCGCCAGCAGCCAAGATGCGACTAGCGGCAAATACAATGAGCAGTTCTTC,CASSQDATSGKYNEQFF
TRBD2,TRBV18,TRBJ2-1,NA,TGTGCCAGCTCGGCACGGACTAGCTCCTACAATGAGCAGTTCTTC,CASSARTSSYNEQFF
NA,TRBV27,TRBJ1-2,NA,TGTGCCAGCAGTTCGTACCCCAGGGTCACCTATGGCTACACCTTC,CASSSYPRVTYGYTF
TRBD2,TRBV6-5,TRBJ2-7,NA,TGTGCCAGCAGTTACTCTGGCGGGAGAGGCGACGAGCAGTACTTC,CASSYSGGRGDEQYF
TRBD2,TRBV2,TRBJ2-1,NA,TGTGCCAGCGAGCCTAGCGGGGACAATGAGCAGTTCTTC,CASEPSGDNEQFF
NA,TRBV5-1,TRBJ2-1,once,TGCGCCAGCAGCACCATGCAGGGTACGGGAGACTACAATGAGCAGTTCTTC,CASSTMQGTGDYNEQFF
NA,TRBV27,TRBJ2-1,NA,TGTGCCAGCAGTTTAGTGGCCTTATCCTACAATGAGCAGTTCTTC,CASSLVALSYNEQFF
NA,TRBV30,TRBJ1-1,NA,TGTGCCTGGAGTGAACAAGTGAACACTGAAGCTTTCTTT,CAWSEQVNTEAFF
TRBD2,TRBV9,TRBJ2-7,once,TGTGCCAGCAGCGTGGGAGGGAGTGGCTTTGACGAGCAGTACTTC,CASSVGGSGFDEQYF
NA,TRBV11-2,TRBJ2-7,NA,TGTGCCAGCAGCTTCACGACAGGCTCCTACGAGCAGTACTTC,CASSFTTGSYEQYF
TRBD2,TRBV7-3,TRBJ2-1,once,TGTGCCAGCAGCTTATACGGGCTTATCGGACTAGCGGGGAGCTCCTACAATGAGCAGTTCTTC,CASSLYGLIGLAGSSYNEQFF
NA,TRBV28,TRBJ2-2,NA,TGTGCCAGCAGTTTGGCATCCACCAGGGAGCTGTTTTTT,CASSLASTRELFF